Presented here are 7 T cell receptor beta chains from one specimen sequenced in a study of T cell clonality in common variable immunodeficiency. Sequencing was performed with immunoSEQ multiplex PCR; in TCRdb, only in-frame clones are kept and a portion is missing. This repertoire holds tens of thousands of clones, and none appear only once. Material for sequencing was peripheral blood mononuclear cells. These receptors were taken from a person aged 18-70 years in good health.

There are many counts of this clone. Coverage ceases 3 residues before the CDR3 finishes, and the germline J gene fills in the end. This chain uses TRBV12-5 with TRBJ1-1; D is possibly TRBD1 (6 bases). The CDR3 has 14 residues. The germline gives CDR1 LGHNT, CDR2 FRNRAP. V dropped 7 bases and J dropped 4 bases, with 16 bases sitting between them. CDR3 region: CASAKGGWSTEAFF. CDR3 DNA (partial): TGTGCTAGTGCCAAAGGGGGATGGTCCACTGAA.

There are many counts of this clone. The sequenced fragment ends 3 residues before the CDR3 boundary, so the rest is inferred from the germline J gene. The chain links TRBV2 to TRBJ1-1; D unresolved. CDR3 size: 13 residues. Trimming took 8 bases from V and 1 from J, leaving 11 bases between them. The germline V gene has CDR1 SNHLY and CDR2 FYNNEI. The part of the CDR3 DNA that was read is TGTGCCAGCCTGGACTTTCCGAACACTGAA. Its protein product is CASLDFPNTE. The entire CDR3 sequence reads CASLDFPNTEAFF.

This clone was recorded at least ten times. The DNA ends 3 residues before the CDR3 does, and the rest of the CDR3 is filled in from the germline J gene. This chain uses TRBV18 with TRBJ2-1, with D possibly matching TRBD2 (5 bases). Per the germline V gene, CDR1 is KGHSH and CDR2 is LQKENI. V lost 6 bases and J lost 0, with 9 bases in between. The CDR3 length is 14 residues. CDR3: CASSLTSSYNEQFF. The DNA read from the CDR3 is TGTGCCAGCTCTCTTACTAGCTCCTACAATGAG.

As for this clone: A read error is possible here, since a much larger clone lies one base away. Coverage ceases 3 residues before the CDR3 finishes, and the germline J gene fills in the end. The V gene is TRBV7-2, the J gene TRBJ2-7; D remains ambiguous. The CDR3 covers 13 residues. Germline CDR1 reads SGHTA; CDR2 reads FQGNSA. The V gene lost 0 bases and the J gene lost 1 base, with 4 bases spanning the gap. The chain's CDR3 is CASSLAGSYEQYF. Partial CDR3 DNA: TGTGCCAGCAGCTTAGCAGGGTCCTACGAG.

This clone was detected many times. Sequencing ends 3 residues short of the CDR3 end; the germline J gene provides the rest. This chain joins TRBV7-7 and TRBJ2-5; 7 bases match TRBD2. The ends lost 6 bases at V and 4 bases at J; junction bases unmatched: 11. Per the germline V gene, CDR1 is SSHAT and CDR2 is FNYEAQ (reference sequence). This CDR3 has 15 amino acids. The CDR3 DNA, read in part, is TGTGCCAGCAGTTTCGCGTTGGGACTACTAGAGACC. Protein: CASSFALGLLET. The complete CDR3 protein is CASSFALGLLETQYF.

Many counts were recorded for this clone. CDR3 sequence reads: CASKVANRNTGELFF. The sequenced part of the CDR3 DNA is TGTGCCAGTAAGGTCGCCAACAGGAACACCGGGGAG. V is TRBV19 and J is TRBJ2-2; the D is unclear. Read data end 3 residues before the CDR3 end; the end is taken from the germline J gene. CDR1 and CDR2 from the germline V gene are LNHDA and SQIVND (reference sequence). The CDR3 totals 15 residues. With 7 bases removed from V and 1 base from J, the gap between germline ends came to 13 bases.

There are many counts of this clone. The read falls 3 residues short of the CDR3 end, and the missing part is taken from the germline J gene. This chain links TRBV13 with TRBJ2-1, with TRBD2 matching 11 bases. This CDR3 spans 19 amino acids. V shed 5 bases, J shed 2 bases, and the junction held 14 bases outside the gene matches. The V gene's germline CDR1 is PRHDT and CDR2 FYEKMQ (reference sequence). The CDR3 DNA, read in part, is TGTGCCAGCAGCGGTGATTCTTCTAGCGGGAGGATCCCCTACAATGAG. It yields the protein CASSGDSSSGRIPYNE. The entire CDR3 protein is CASSGDSSSGRIPYNEQFF. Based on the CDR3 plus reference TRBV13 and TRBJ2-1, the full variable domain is AAGVIQSPRHLIKEKRETATLKCYPIPRHDTVYWYQQGPGQDPQFLISFYEKMQSDKGSIPDRFSAQQFSDYHSELNMSSLELGDSALYFCASSGDSSSGRIPYNEQFFGPGTRLTVL.